Following are 7 T cell receptor beta chains from one sample sequenced in a study of long-term antiretroviral therapy in people with HIV. They ran version v3.0 of the immunoSEQ assay at survey level. Produced via immunoSEQ multiplex PCR; TCRdb's table is partial and in-frame only. This sample carries around 24,000 clones, under 85% of them seen once, and the ten largest clones take around 24%. Source: unsorted PBMCs, taken 0.4 years after starting antiretroviral therapy. The receptor set was obtained from a man aged 45 to 65 with HIV.

The chain is built from TRBV30 and TRBJ2-1; 10 nucleotides align to TRBD2. CDR1 and CDR2 from the germline V gene are GTSNPN and SVGIG (reference sequence). The CDR3 extends over 13 amino acids. V was pared by 2 bases and J by 8 bases, with 3 bases of the junction left unmatched. Here the CDR3 DNA reads TGTGCCTGGAGTAGCGGGGGGGCATATGAGCAGTTCTTC. Its protein is CAWSSGGAYEQFF.

This chain joins TRBV7-9 and TRBJ2-2; 7 positions agree with TRBD2. The CDR3 runs 16 residues. The germline gives CDR1 SEHNR, CDR2 FQNEAQ (reference sequence). Germline trimming cut 0 bases from V and 5 bases from J; bases unmatched to any gene: 6. The CDR3 loop reads CASSLATSLVTGELFF. The CDR3 DNA sequence: TGTGCCAGCAGCTTAGCGACTAGCCTTGTGACCGGGGAGCTGTTTTTT.

By share, this clone counts as medium-sized (0.01 to 0.1%). V and J are TRBV9 and TRBJ2-1; 8 bases are a match to TRBD1. Per germline, CDR1 SGDLS and CDR2 YYNGEE. This CDR3 is 14 amino acids long. V shed 3 bases, J shed 5 bases, and the junction held 4 bases outside the gene matches. CDR3 loop: CASSATGDHNEQFF. The CDR3 coding sequence is TGTGCCAGCAGCGCGACAGGGGACCACAATGAGCAGTTCTTC. The full variable domain, rest sourced from reference TRBV9 and TRBJ2-1, is DSGVTQTPKHLITATGQRVTLRCSPRSGDLSVYWYQQSLDQGLQFLIQYYNGEERAKGNILERFSAQQFPDLHSELNLSSLELGDSALYFCASSATGDHNEQFFGPGTRLTVL.

The gene calls are TRBV4-3 and TRBJ2-7; D gene unclear. CDR1 is LGHNA, CDR2 YSLEER, per germline. CDR3 length: 14 amino acids. V lost 3 bases and J lost 1, with 10 bases in between. CDR3 DNA sequence: TGCGCCAGCAGCCACGCGACGAAATCCTACGAGCAGTACTTC. Protein: CASSHATKSYEQYF.

The genes are TRBV10-3 and TRBJ2-7; 10 nucleotides align to TRBD1. The CDR3 has 15 amino acids. CDR1 is ENHRY and CDR2 is SYGVKD in the germline V gene. V dropped 6 bases and J dropped 7; count of bases not matched to a gene: 12. The CDR3 reads CAIRGTGDEGVEQYF. The DNA for the CDR3 is TGTGCCATCAGAGGGACAGGGGATGAAGGAGTGGAGCAGTACTTC.

The rearrangement uses TRBV28 and TRBJ1-4, with TRBD1 matching over 7 bases. Trimming at V came to 5 bases and at J to 5 bases, leaving 5 bases not matched to a gene. The CDR3 sequence is 14 residues long. Germline CDR1 and CDR2: MDHEN and SYDVKM. CDR3 amino acids: CASSRTGRNEKLFF. CDR3 nucleotides: TGTGCCAGCAGTAGGACAGGAAGAAATGAAAAACTGTTTTTT. The full variable domain, in which reference TRBV28 and TRBJ1-4 provide the parts outside the CDR3, is DVKVTQSSRYLVKRTGEKVFLECVQDMDHENMFWYRQDPGLGLRLIYFSYDVKMKEKGDIPEGYSVSREKKERFSLILESASTNQTSMYLCASSRTGRNEKLFFGSGTQLSVL.

In this sample, this clone turned up a few times. V gene TRBV27 combines with J gene TRBJ1-5; D is unresolved. V was trimmed by 6 bases and J by 0 bases, leaving 18 bases between them. The germline gives CDR1 MNHEY, CDR2 SMNVEV (reference sequence). This CDR3 is built from 17 residues. CDR3 bases: TGTGCCAGCAGCTTTTACTCGGACCGGGGTAGCAATCAGCCCCAGCATTTT. Amino acid sequence: CASSFYSDRGSNQPQHF.